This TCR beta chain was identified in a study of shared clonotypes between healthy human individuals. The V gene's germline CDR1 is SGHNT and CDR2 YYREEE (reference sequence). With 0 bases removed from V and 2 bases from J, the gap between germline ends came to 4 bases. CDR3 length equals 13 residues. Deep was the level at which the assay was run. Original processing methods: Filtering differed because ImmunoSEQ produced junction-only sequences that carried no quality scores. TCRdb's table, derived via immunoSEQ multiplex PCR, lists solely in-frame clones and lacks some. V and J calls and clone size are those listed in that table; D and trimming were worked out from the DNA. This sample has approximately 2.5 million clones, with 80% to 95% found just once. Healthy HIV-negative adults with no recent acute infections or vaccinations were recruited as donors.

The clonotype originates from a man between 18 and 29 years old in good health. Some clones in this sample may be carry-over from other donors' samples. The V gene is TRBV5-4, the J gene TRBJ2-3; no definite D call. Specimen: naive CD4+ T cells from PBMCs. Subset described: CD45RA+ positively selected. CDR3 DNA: TGTGCCAGCAGCTTGGTCCTCACAGATACGCAGTATTTT. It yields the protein CASSLVLTDTQYF.